This TCR beta chain was obtained from a study of CD8+CD57+ T cells in acquired aplastic anemia. Study-wide context: Yields of DNA that came from sorted CD4+ and CD8+ cells averaged roughly 3.3 ug.

Study results and caveats: There were 25 to 30 CD8+ CDR3 sequences that occurred in both patients and controls.

Researchers used genomic DNA as the template to profile TCR beta VDJ and CDR3. TCRdb re-called the reads through MiXCR, storing one row per CDR3 protein. The sample contains approximately 250,000 distinct CDR3 sequences, 82% of which appear only once. An expansion of CD8+CD57+ cells by flow cytometry had been shown in patients chosen for sequencing. Severe acquired aplastic anemia was diagnosed in all patients. Therapy had not been given to patients before blood sampling. Comments on this clonotype: The antigen is not known.

Germline CDR1 SGDLS, CDR2 YYNGEE. The CDR3 has 16 residues. V was pared by 4 bases and J by 8 bases, with 13 bases of the junction left unmatched. The V and J genes are TRBV9 and TRBJ2-1; 9 nucleotides match TRBD2. This clonotype originated in a human donor with aplastic anemia. Sequencing used sorted CD4+, CD8+, or CD8+CD57+ T cells (not recorded which) from PBMCs. The DNA for the CDR3 is TGTGCCAGCAGCTTTGAAAGCTGCGGGGGGGGCGATGAGCAGTTCTTC. Its translation is CASSFESCGGGDEQFF.